This T cell receptor beta chain stems from a study of blood T cell repertoires in COVID-19. At the level of the study: Sites in the United States, Italy and Spain provided acute and convalescent COVID-19 samples. From T cells, B-cell-depleted T cells, or PBMCs came the material, which was cDNA or gDNA.

Germline V CDR1 and CDR2: SEHNR, FQNEAQ (reference sequence). V dropped 3 bases and J dropped 7; count of bases not matched to a gene: 6. The CDR3 totals 14 residues. Per the original methods: How many nucleated cells were present was estimated from reference gene primer amplification. Some clones are missing from TCRdb's copy, which holds only in-frame ones; the method was immunoSEQ multiplex PCR. The V and J calls and clone size were taken over from that table, and D and trimming were inferred from the DNA. The data show roughly 270,000 clones, with 88% seen just once and over 8% held by the top ten.

The sequence was obtained from a man aged 18 to 29 with active or convalescent COVID-19. This chain connects TRBV7-9 to TRBJ1-2, with TRBD1 identical over 9 bases. The sequenced sample consisted of peripheral blood. CDR3 nucleotides: TGTGCCAGCAGCTTTGCAGGGGGACAGGGTGGCTACACCTTC. This translates into CASSFAGGQGGYTF.